Presented here are 22 T cell receptor beta chains from one specimen sequenced in a study of blood T cells in healthy people across ages. Together with a sample-barcoded 5' primer, a J-beta primer mix was included in a second PCR lasting roughly 6 to 12 cycles. TCRdb processed the 5' RACE reads anew with MiXCR; each CDR3 protein has one entry. The repertoire holds 500,000 to 550,000 distinct CDR3 sequences, with 20% to 30% as singletons. The sample also formed part of further work on T cells of mothers and their children.

The sequenced material came from blood. All receptors derive from a boy between 10 and 17 years old in good health.

This clonotype was recorded a few times. In nucleotides, the CDR3 is TGTGCCAGCAGCCCAACGGGGACTTTACGGGGGGATACGCAGTATTTT. This codes for CASSPTGTLRGDTQYF. V gene TRBV3-1 combines with J gene TRBJ2-3, with D possibly matching TRBD2 (6 bases). The CDR3 runs 16 residues. Germline CDR1 LGHDT, CDR2 YNNKEL (reference sequence). The V and J ends lost 4 bases and 6 bases respectively, with 20 bases between them.

V gene TRBV6-6 combines with J gene TRBJ1-3; 7 nucleotides agree with TRBD1. Trimming at V came to 6 bases and at J to 4 bases, leaving 6 bases not matched to a gene. CDR3 length equals 14 residues. The germline V gene has CDR1 MNHNY and CDR2 SVGAGI (reference sequence). The CDR3 region is CASRQTGDGNTIYF. CDR3 nucleotide sequence: TGTGCCAGCAGGCAAACAGGGGACGGAAACACCATATATTTT.

The table lists this clonotype with a few counts. The chain employs TRBV24-1 and TRBJ2-5; D might be TRBD1 (6 bases). Gene TRBJ2-1 matches the end of the DNA better, so the J call may be wrong. The CDR3 extends over 14 amino acids. Germline V gives CDR1 KGHDR, CDR2 SFDVKD. This chain's CDR3 is CATSRARGFHEQFF. For the CDR3, the DNA is TGTGCCACCAGTCGGGCTAGGGGGTTCCATGAGCAGTTCTTC.

This clonotype has just one count. The rearrangement links TRBV20-1 to TRBJ2-5; D not resolved. Germline CDR1 is DFQATT and CDR2 is SNEGSKA (reference sequence). The CDR3 length is 11 residues. V dropped 3 bases and J dropped 6 bases, with 8 bases sitting between them. CDR3 coding DNA: TGCAGTGCTAGGCTTGATCAGACCCAGTACTTC. It yields the protein CSARLDQTQYF.

This clonotype was seen a handful of times. This sequence joins TRBV2 and TRBJ2-1; 9 bases agree with TRBD2. Germline trimming cut 6 bases from V and 5 bases from J; bases unmatched to any gene: 11. CDR3 length: 16 amino acids. Germline V CDR1 and CDR2: SNHLY, FYNNEI. The CDR3 here is CASRLMREGQDNEQFF. In DNA, the CDR3 is TGTGCCAGCAGACTTATGCGGGAGGGCCAGGACAATGAGCAGTTCTTC.

This chain links TRBV7-9 with TRBJ1-1; weak D call: TRBD1 (5 bases). The germline V gene has CDR1 SEHNR and CDR2 FQNEAQ (reference sequence). V was cut by 4 bases and J by 5 bases, with 14 bases left in between. The CDR3 totals 14 residues. This CDR3 is CASSSSGWQTEAFF. CDR3 nucleotides: TGTGCCAGCAGCTCCTCAGGGTGGCAGACTGAAGCTTTCTTT. Full variable domain (rest looked up from reference TRBV7-9 and TRBJ1-1): DTGVSQNPRHKITKRGQNVTFRCDPISEHNRLYWYRQTLGQGPEFLTYFQNEAQLEKSRLLSDRFSAERPKGSFSTLEIQRTEQGDSAMYLCASSSSGWQTEAFFGQGTRLTVV.

Only a few counts were recorded for this clonotype. One end of the junction does not line up with germline, which may come from a read error. The chain couples TRBV7-9 to TRBJ2-1; 10 positions match TRBD2. The CDR3 consists of 15 residues. From germline, CDR1 is SEHNR and CDR2 FQNEAQ (reference sequence). CDR3 amino acids: CASSLAGAEGNEQFF. CDR3 sequence (DNA): TGTGCCAGCAGCCTAGCGGGAGCAGAAGGCAATGAGCAGTTCTTC.

This clonotype was seen a few times. The rearrangement links TRBV7-2 to TRBJ2-5, with D tentatively TRBD2 (6 bases). CDR3 size: 16 residues. V was cut by 4 bases and J by 2 bases, with 17 bases left in between. Per germline, CDR1 SGHTA and CDR2 FQGNSA. The chain's CDR3 is CASSSPRGLLQETQYF. In DNA, the CDR3 is TGTGCCAGCAGCTCCCCGAGGGGACTTCTACAAGAGACCCAGTACTTC.

The chain links TRBV7-9 to TRBJ1-6, with D tentatively TRBD1 (5 bases). Germline V gene lookup returns CDR1 SEHNR and CDR2 FQNEAQ (reference sequence). The CDR3 runs to 15 residues. V lost 1 base and J 7 bases, leaving 11 bases between the germline ends. The CDR3 is CASSLGNRPNSPLHF. CDR3 bases: TGTGCCAGCAGCTTAGGGAACAGGCCGAATTCACCCCTCCACTTT.

The gene calls are TRBV19 and TRBJ1-1, with D possibly being TRBD1 (6 bases). From germline, CDR1 is LNHDA and CDR2 SQIVND (reference sequence). Trimming pared 1 base from V and 0 bases from J, leaving 6 bases between. The CDR3 covers 14 residues. The CDR3 here is CASSIGTVNTEAFF. The CDR3, as DNA: TGTGCCAGTAGTATAGGGACAGTGAACACTGAAGCTTTCTTT.

This clonotype occurred a few times. The chain uses TRBV6-5 and TRBJ2-5; D may correspond to TRBD1 or TRBD2 (5 bases each). V was clipped by 2 bases and J by 1 base, with 11 bases between them. Germline V gene lookup returns CDR1 MNHEY and CDR2 SVGAGI. The CDR3 runs to 15 residues. This CDR3 is CASSYLAGTQETQYF. CDR3 in DNA: TGTGCCAGCAGTTACCTCGCAGGGACCCAAGAGACCCAGTACTTC.

In its sample, this clonotype was seen a few times. This sequence joins TRBV29-1 and TRBJ2-2; possibly TRBD1 for D (5 bases). The V end lost 3 bases, the J end lost 4 bases, and 18 bases lay between the germline ends. The CDR3 runs 16 residues. Germline V gene lookup returns CDR1 SQVTM and CDR2 ANQGSEA. CDR3 amino acids: CSVEGLARGGTGELFF. CDR3 DNA sequence: TGCAGCGTTGAGGGCCTTGCTAGGGGCGGCACCGGGGAGCTGTTTTTT.

This clonotype has a handful of counts. The chain has TRBV5-1 and TRBJ1-2; possible D gene TRBD1, 6 bases. The CDR3 loop spans 15 amino acids. V was pared by 8 bases and J by 5 bases, with 22 bases between. CDR1 and CDR2 from the germline V gene are SGHRS and YFSETQ. This CDR3 is CARTPDRLRSYGYTF. The CDR3 DNA reads as TGCGCCAGAACCCCTGACAGGCTGAGATCTTATGGCTACACCTTC.

This clonotype was seen once. This chain uses TRBV2 with TRBJ2-3; D may be TRBD1 (7 bases). There are 17 residues in the CDR3. CDR1 is SNHLY, CDR2 FYNNEI, per germline. Deletions cut 0 bases from V and 7 bases from J, with 20 bases between. CDR3 in DNA: TGTGCCAGCAGTGAAGCCCGGGGGAGGACAGGACCGAATACGCAGTATTTT. Translating it yields CASSEARGRTGPNTQYF.

This clonotype was picked up many times. One end of the junction varies from germline; a read error may be responsible. The genes are TRBV28 and TRBJ1-4; D not certain. The CDR3 consists of 15 residues. Germline V CDR1 and CDR2: MDHEN, SYDVKM. This CDR3 is CASGLGSATNEKLFF. CDR3 coding DNA: TGTGCCAGCGGTTTAGGATCTGCAACTAATGAAAAACTGTTTTTT.

The rearrangement uses TRBV6-5 and TRBJ2-5, with 9 bases fitting TRBD1. The DNA end is a closer match to TRBJ2-1, so the J assignment may be wrong. This CDR3 comprises 15 residues. The germline gives CDR1 MNHEY, CDR2 SVGAGI. In nucleotides, the CDR3 is TGTGCCAGCAGCCGCACAGGGGGCGCGAACAATGAGCAGTTCTTC. Protein: CASSRTGGANNEQFF.

This clonotype was counted once. V is TRBV7-8 and J is TRBJ2-5, with D possibly being TRBD2 (5 bases). The end of the DNA fits TRBJ2-7 better, so the J call may be wrong. CDR1 and CDR2 (germline): SGHVS, FQNEAQ. The CDR3 sequence is 17 residues long. Here the CDR3 reads CASSLVSAEEGIYEQYF. The CDR3 nucleotides read TGTGCCAGCAGCTTAGTATCGGCTGAAGAGGGAATCTACGAGCAGTACTTC.

The chain combines TRBV5-5 with TRBJ2-1, with D perhaps being TRBD1 or TRBD2 (6 bases each). Trimming cost V 2 bases and J 12 bases, with 12 bases left between them. This CDR3 spans 12 amino acids. CDR1 is SGHKS and CDR2 is YYEKEE in the germline V gene (reference sequence). This chain's CDR3 is CASSFTGAGQFF. In DNA form, the CDR3 reads TGTGCCAGCAGCTTTACGGGGGCCGGGCAGTTCTTC. Supplemented by reference TRBV5-5 and TRBJ2-1, the full variable domain reads DAGVTQSPTHLIKTRGQQVTLRCSPISGHKSVSWYQQVLGQGPQFIFQYYEKEERGRGNFPDRFSARQFPNYSSELNVNALLLGDSALYLCASSFTGAGQFFGPGTRLTVL.

This clonotype was picked up a small number of times. V is TRBV28 and J is TRBJ2-3, with TRBD2 matching 8 bases. J lost 7 bases, V lost 6 bases, and 12 bases had no gene match. Germline lookup yields CDR1 MDHEN and CDR2 SYDVKM. The CDR3 extends over 15 amino acids. The CDR3 is CASSPWRRGGNTQYF. CDR3 coding DNA: TGTGCCAGCAGCCCGTGGAGACGGGGGGGCAATACGCAGTATTTT.

V gene TRBV29-1 combines with J gene TRBJ2-3; tentative D call: TRBD2 (6 bases). CDR3 length: 13 amino acids. Germline lookup yields CDR1 SQVTM and CDR2 ANQGSEA. V lost 7 bases to trimming and J lost 0 bases, with 11 bases between them. CDR3 sequence reads: CSAAEGSTDTQYF. The CDR3 coding sequence is TGCAGCGCTGCGGAGGGGAGCACAGATACGCAGTATTTT.

The rearrangement uses TRBV7-9 and TRBJ1-4, with D perhaps TRBD1 (5 bases). Germline CDR1 SEHNR, CDR2 FQNEAQ (reference sequence). Deletions cut 2 bases from V and 2 bases from J, with 9 bases between. The CDR3 has 15 residues. The chain's CDR3 is CASSLFRDTNEKLFF. Written as DNA, the CDR3 is TGTGCCAGCAGCTTATTCCGGGACACTAATGAAAAACTGTTTTTT.

This clonotype occurred many times. The chain is built from TRBV7-2 and TRBJ1-4, with 8 bases that match TRBD1. Germline V CDR1 and CDR2: SGHTA, FQGNSA. The junction had 9 bases not matched to a gene; V was cut back by 2 bases and J by 4 bases. CDR3 length equals 17 residues. The CDR3 DNA reads as TGTGCCAGCAGCTTATCGGCAGGGGGCGCTTATAATGAAAAACTGTTTTTT. This encodes CASSLSAGGAYNEKLFF.